The 10 T cell receptor beta chains below all came from one sample that was sequenced in a study of blood T cell repertoires in COVID-19. Produced via immunoSEQ multiplex PCR; TCRdb's table is partial and in-frame only. The table shows nearly 250,000 clones, with roughly nine tenths occurring only once. Sequences were obtained from peripheral blood. Source of these receptors: a woman aged 55-69 years who had recovered from COVID-19.

The chain employs TRBV14 and TRBJ1-1; D uncertain. V lost 2 bases and J lost 5, with 9 bases in between. The CDR3 runs to 13 residues. Germline V gene sequence: CDR1 SGHDN, CDR2 FVKESK. CDR3 region: CASSQQAGTEAFF. DNA for the CDR3: TGTGCCAGCAGCCAACAGGCTGGGACTGAAGCTTTCTTT.

V is TRBV12-3 or TRBV12-4 and J is TRBJ1-1; maybe TRBD1 (5 bases). Trimming stripped 10 bases from V and 7 bases from J, with 16 bases between. The CDR3 sequence is 12 residues long. The CDR3 loop reads CATGISGLEAFF. CDR3 DNA sequence: TGTGCCACCGGCATCTCAGGGCTTGAAGCTTTCTTT.

This clone was seen just once. The V call is TRBV28, the J call TRBJ1-2, with TRBD1 as a possible D gene (6 bases). CDR1 is MDHEN and CDR2 is SYDVKM in the germline V gene. The ends were cut back, 4 bases at V and 4 bases at J, with 16 bases in the middle. The CDR3 extends over 15 amino acids. CDR3 nucleotides: TGTGCCAGCAGTTCTCACAGGGTTTTCTTCTATGGCTACACCTTC. This encodes CASSSHRVFFYGYTF.

This rearrangement joins TRBV2 to TRBJ2-7; maybe TRBD1 (5 bases). The germline gives CDR1 SNHLY, CDR2 FYNNEI. The CDR3 contains 15 residues. The V gene lost 4 bases and the J gene lost 3 bases, with 16 bases spanning the gap. The CDR3 DNA reads as TGTGCCAGCAGTGTATCCAGGACACCTGACTACGAGCAGTACTTC. This codes for CASSVSRTPDYEQYF.

The V and J genes are TRBV19 and TRBJ1-1, with D unclear. The V gene's germline CDR1 is LNHDA and CDR2 SQIVND (reference sequence). The CDR3 has 14 residues. V lost 3 bases, J lost 2 bases, and 10 bases lay in between. The CDR3 spells CASSINGVNTEAFF. Here the CDR3 DNA reads TGTGCCAGTAGTATTAACGGAGTTAACACTGAAGCTTTCTTT.

The rearrangement uses TRBV27 and TRBJ1-2; TRBD1 aligns across 8 bases. The V segment lost 0 bases and the J segment 5 bases; nucleotides outside the gene matches: 8. This CDR3 contains 16 residues. Germline lookup yields CDR1 MNHEY and CDR2 SMNVEV (reference sequence). CDR3 sequence reads: CASSLSVPGQGYGYTF. The CDR3, as DNA: TGTGCCAGCAGTTTATCGGTCCCCGGACAGGGATATGGCTACACCTTC.

In the case of this clone: This CDR3 is also generated by other DNA sequences in the sample. The chain links TRBV7-3 to TRBJ1-2; 7 nucleotides agree with TRBD1. Unmatched junction bases numbered 7, after V lost 5 bases and J lost 7 bases. The CDR3 spans 13 residues. Germline CDR1 is SGHTA and CDR2 is FQGTGA. For the CDR3, the DNA is TGTGCCAGCAGCCCCCGACAGGGAGGTGGCTACACCTTC. It is translated as CASSPRQGGGYTF.

V gene TRBV13 combines with J gene TRBJ2-2; the D gene is possibly TRBD2 (7 bases). The CDR3 loop spans 17 amino acids. Trimming left V 4 bases short and J 0 bases short, with 15 bases between. Germline loops: CDR1 PRHDT, CDR2 FYEKMQ (reference sequence). The CDR3 nucleotides read TGTGCCAGCAGCTCTCCTTCGGGGGGCCCGAACACCGGGGAGCTGTTTTTT. It is translated as CASSSPSGGPNTGELFF.

This sequence joins TRBV7-2 and TRBJ1-6; D call uncertain. Trimming shortened V by 5 bases and J by 10 bases, and 12 bases separated the two germline ends. The CDR3 totals 13 residues. Looked up from germline, CDR1 is SGHTA and CDR2 is FQGNSA. The CDR3 DNA is TGTGCCAGCAGCCCCTTCTCGGAGTCACCCCTCCACTTT. Translated: CASSPFSESPLHF. Looking up the rest from reference TRBV7-2 and TRBJ1-6 gives the full variable domain: GAGVSQSPSNKVTEKGKDVELRCDPISGHTALYWYRQSLGQGLEFLIYFQGNSAPDKSGLPSDRFSAERTGGSVSTLTIQRTQQEDSAVYLCASSPFSESPLHFGNGTRLTVT.

The chain couples TRBV7-2 to TRBJ1-4; D not resolved. The CDR3 is 15 amino acids. The germline gives CDR1 SGHTA, CDR2 FQGNSA. V was clipped by 2 bases and J by 0 bases, with 7 bases between them. CDR3 nucleotide sequence: TGTGCCAGCAGCTTACTGGCGGCAACTAATGAAAAACTGTTTTTT. It translates to CASSLLAATNEKLFF.